This T cell receptor (beta chain) was sequenced for a study of long-term antiretroviral therapy in people with HIV. Study details: The earliest samples came about a decade before the 2015 immediate-ART recommendation. Study-wide results and limits: Pre-ART expanded TRB clones stayed dominant throughout, though often decreasing after ART.

Run at survey level, the immunoSEQ assay was version v3.0. The study targeted roughly 35,000-50,000 T-cell genomes per sample in sequencing. The table came from immunoSEQ multiplex PCR; TCRdb's copy has only in-frame clones and leaves some out. The table records roughly 40,000 clones, around 88% of them present only once. V lost 0 bases and J lost 13; bases outside the gene matches: 11. In germline, CDR1 is LGHNA, CDR2 YNFKEQ. The CDR3 spans 15 residues. With regard to this clone: Its target is not known.

This receptor was taken from a woman aged 18-30 years with HIV. The chain links TRBV4-2 to TRBJ1-4; 7 positions agree with TRBD1. Material: unsorted PBMCs, obtained just before starting antiretroviral therapy. The CDR3 DNA reads TGTGCCAGCAGCCAAGATCAGGGGGGCCATTGGCGACTGTTTTTT. It translates to CASSQDQGGHWRLFF.